The clone carrying this TCR beta chain occurred once. Its specificity is unknown. The sample is drawn from a study of T cell responses to AZD1222 COVID-19 vaccine. Study-level background: Second-dose recipients at about 4 or about 12 weeks were treated as one pooled group. Study outcomes and limitations: Spike-spanning, vaccine-associated CD4 TCRs were dominant at 160-218 and 743-854. Variant regions that are unmutated are reportedly the target of nearly half of spike-specific TCRs. Only six or seven AZD1222 recipients were seropositive at baseline.

Repertoires were generated with immunoSEQ multiplex PCR, while TCRdb's copy carries only in-frame clones and drops some. The table shows 130,000 or so clones, with under 90% occurring only once. Trimming shortened V by 2 bases and J by 9 bases, and 9 bases separated the two germline ends. This CDR3 comprises 13 residues. CDR1 and CDR2 from the germline V gene are SGHRS and YFSETQ. This chain links TRBV5-1 with TRBJ1-6; weak D call: TRBD1 (5 bases). The clonotype was recovered from an adult in good health. Sequencing was performed on peripheral blood, taken on day 0 of AZD1222 vaccination. The CDR3 DNA sequence: TGCGCCAGCAGCTTCACTGGGGGTTCACCCCTCCACTTT. Encoded protein: CASSFTGGSPLHF.